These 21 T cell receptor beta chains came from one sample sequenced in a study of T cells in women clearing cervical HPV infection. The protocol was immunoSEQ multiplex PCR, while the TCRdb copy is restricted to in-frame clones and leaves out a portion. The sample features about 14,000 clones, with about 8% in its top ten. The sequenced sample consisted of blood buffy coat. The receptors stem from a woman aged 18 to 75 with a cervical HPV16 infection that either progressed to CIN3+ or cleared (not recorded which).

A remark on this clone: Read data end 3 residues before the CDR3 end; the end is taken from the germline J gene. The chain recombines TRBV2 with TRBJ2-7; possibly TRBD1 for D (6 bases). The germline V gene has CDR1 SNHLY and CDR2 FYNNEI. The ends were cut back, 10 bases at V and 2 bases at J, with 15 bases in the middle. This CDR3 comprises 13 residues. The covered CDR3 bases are TGTGCCACCGATACAGGACAGACCTACGAG. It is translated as CATDTGQTYE. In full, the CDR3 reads CATDTGQTYEQYF. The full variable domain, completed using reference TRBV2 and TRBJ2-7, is EPEVTQTPSHQVTQMGQEVILRCVPISNHLYFYWYRQILGQKVEFLVSFYNNEISEKSEIFDDQFSVERPDGSNFTLKIRSTKLEDSAMYFCATDTGQTYEQYFGPGTRLTVT.

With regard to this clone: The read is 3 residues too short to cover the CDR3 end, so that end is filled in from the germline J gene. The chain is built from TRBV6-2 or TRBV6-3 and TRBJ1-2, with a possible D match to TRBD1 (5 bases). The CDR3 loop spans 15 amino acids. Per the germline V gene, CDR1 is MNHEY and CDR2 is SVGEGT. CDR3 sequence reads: CASSQGLADLYDYTF. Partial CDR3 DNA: TGTGCCAGCAGTCAGGGACTAGCGGACCTCTACGAC.

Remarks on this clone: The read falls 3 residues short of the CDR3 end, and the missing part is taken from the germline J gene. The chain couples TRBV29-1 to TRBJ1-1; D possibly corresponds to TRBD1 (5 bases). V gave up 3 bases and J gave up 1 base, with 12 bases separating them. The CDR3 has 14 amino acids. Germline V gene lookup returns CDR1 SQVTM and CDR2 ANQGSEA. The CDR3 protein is CSVESWGGNTEAFF. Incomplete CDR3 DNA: TGCAGCGTTGAGTCCTGGGGGGGGAACACTGAA.

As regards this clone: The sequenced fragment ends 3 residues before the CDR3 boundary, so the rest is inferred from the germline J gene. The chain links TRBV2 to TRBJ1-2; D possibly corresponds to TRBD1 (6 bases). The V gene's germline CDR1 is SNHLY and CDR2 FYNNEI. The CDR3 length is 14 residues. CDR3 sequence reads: CASMIGQFTDTYTF. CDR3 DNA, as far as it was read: TGTGCCAGCATGATAGGACAGTTCACAGATACC.

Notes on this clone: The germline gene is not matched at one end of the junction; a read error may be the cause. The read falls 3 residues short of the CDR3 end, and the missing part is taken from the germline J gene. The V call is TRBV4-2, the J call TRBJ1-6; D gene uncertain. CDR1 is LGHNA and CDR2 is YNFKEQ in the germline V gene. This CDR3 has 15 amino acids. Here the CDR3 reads CASSQEGAGNSPLHF. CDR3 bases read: TGCGCCAGCAGCCAAGAAGGCGCGGGGAATTCACCC.

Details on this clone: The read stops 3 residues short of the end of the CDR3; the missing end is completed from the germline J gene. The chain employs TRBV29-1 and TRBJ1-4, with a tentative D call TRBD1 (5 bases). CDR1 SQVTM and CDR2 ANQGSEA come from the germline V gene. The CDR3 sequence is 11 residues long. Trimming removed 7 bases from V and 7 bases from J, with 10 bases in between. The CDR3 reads CSAREGEKLFF. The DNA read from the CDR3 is TGCAGCGCCAGGGAGGGTGAAAAA.

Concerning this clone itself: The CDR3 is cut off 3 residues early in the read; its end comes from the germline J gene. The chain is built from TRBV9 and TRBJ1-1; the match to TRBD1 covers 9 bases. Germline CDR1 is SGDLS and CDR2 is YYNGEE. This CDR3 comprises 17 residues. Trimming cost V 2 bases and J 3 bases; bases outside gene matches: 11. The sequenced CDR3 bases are TGTGCCAGCAGCGTTCCACCGGGACAGGGACTAGACACTGAA. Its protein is CASSVPPGQGLDTE. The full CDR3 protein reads CASSVPPGQGLDTEAFF.

CDR3 DNA (partial): TGTGCCAGCAGCTCAACGGGACAAACCCTCTCACCC. Translating gives CASSSTGQTLSP. The whole CDR3 region reads CASSSTGQTLSPLHF. J is TRBJ1-6 and V is TRBV7-9; possibly TRBD1 for D (6 bases). The CDR3 end is not reached by the read, which stops 3 residues before it; the germline J gene fills it in. The V and J ends lost 4 bases and 10 bases respectively, with 17 bases between them. The length of the CDR3 is 15 residues. Germline values: CDR1 SEHNR, CDR2 FQNEAQ (reference sequence).

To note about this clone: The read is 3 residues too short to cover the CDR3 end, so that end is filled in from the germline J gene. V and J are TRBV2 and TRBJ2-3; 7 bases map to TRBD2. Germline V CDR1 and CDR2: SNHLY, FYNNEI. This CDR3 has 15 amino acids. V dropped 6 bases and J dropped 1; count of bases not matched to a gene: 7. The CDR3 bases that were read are TGTGCCAGCAGGGTTACTAGCGTCGGCACAGATACG. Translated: CASRVTSVGTDT. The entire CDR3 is CASRVTSVGTDTQYF.

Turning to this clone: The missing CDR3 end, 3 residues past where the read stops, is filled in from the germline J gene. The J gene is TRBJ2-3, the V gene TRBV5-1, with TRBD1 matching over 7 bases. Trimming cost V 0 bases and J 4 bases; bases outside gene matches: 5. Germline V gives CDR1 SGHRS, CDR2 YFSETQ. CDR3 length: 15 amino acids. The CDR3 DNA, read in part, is TGCGCCAGCAGCTTGGGACAGGGTCTCGCAGATACG. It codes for CASSLGQGLADT. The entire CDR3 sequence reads CASSLGQGLADTQYF.

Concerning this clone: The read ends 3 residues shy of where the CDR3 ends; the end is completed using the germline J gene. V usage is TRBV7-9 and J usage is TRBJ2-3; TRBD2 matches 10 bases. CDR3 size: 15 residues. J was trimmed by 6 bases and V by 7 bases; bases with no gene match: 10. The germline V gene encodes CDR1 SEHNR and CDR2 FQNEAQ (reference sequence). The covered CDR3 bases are TGTGCCAGCATTCCGAGCGGGAGGGCCAGTGATACG. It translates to CASIPSGRASDT. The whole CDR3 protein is CASIPSGRASDTQYF.

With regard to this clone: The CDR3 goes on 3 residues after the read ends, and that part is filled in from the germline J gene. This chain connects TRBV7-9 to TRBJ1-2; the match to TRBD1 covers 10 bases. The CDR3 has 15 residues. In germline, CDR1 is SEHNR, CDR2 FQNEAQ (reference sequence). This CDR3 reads CASSSTGTGVYDYTF. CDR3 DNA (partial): TGTGCCAGCAGCTCGACCGGGACAGGGGTCTACGAC.

CDR3 DNA (partial): TGCAGTGCAAAACGGGACAACTACGAG. Protein product: CSAKRDNYE. The full CDR3 protein reads CSAKRDNYEQYF. The rearrangement uses TRBV20-1 and TRBJ2-7, with a possible D match to TRBD1 (6 bases). The read comes to an end 3 residues before the CDR3 does, leaving the germline J gene to fill in the end. Trimming stripped 6 bases from V and 3 bases from J, with 12 bases between. This CDR3 comprises 12 residues. The germline gives CDR1 DFQATT, CDR2 SNEGSKA (reference sequence).

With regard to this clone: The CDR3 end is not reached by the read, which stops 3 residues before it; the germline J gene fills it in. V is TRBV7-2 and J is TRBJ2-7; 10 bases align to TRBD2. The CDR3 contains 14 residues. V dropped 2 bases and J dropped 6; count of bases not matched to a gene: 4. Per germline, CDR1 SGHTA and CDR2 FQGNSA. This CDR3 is CASSLSSGGFEQYF. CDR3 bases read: TGTGCCAGCAGCTTAAGTAGCGGGGGGTTCGAG.

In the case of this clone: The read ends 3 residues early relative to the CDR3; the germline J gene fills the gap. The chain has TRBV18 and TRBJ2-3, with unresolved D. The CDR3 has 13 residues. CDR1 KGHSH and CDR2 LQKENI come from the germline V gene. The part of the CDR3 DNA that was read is TGTGCCAGCTCACCAGGCAGGAAAGAGACG. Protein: CASSPGRKET. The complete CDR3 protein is CASSPGRKETQYF.

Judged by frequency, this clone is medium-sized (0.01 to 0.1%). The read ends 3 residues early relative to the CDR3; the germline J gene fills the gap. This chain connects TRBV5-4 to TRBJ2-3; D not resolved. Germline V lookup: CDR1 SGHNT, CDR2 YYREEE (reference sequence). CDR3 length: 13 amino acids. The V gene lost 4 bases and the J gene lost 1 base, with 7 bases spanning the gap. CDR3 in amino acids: CASSPKGTDTQYF. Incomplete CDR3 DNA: TGTGCCAGCAGCCCAAAGGGCACAGATACG.

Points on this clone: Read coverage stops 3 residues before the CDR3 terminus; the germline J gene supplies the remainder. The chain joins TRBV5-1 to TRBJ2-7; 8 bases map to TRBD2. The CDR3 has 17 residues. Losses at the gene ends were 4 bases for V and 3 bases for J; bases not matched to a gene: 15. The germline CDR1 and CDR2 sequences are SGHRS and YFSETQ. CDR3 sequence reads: CASSPRLRVAGNYEQYF. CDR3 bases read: TGCGCCAGCAGCCCCCGCCTGAGAGTAGCGGGAAACTACGAG.

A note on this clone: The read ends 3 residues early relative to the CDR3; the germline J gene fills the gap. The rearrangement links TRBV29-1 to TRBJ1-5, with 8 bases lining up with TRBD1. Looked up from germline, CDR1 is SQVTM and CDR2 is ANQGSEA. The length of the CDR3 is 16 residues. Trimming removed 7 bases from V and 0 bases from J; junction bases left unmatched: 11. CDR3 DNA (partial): TGCAGCGCAAACAGGGGGGACGGGCTTAGCAATCAGCCC. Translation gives CSANRGDGLSNQP. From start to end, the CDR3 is CSANRGDGLSNQPQHF. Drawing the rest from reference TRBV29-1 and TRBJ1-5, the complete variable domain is SAVISQKPSRDICQRGTSLTIQCQVDSQVTMMFWYRQQPGQSLTLIATANQGSEATYESGFVIDKFPISRPNLTFSTLTVSNMSPEDSSIYLCSANRGDGLSNQPQHFGDGTRLSIL.

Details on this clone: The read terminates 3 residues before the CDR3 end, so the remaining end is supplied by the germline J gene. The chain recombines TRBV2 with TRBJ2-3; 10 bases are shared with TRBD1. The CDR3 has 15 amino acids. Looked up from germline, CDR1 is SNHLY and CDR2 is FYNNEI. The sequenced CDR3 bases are TGTGCCAGCAGTCCTGACAGGGGGCAACGAGAGACG. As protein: CASSPDRGQRET. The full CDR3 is CASSPDRGQRETQYF. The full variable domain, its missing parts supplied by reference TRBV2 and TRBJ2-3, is EPEVTQTPSHQVTQMGQEVILRCVPISNHLYFYWYRQILGQKVEFLVSFYNNEISEKSEIFDDQFSVERPDGSNFTLKIRSTKLEDSAMYFCASSPDRGQRETQYFGPGTRLTVL.

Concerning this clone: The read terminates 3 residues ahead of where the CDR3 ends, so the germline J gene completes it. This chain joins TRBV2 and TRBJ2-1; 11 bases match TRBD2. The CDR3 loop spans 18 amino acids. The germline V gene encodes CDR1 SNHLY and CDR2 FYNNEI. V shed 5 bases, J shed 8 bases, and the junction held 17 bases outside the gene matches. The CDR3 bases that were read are TGTGCCAGCAGTACCAAAACGGGACTAGCGGAACCAGTGGATGAG. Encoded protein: CASSTKTGLAEPVDE. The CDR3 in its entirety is CASSTKTGLAEPVDEQFF.

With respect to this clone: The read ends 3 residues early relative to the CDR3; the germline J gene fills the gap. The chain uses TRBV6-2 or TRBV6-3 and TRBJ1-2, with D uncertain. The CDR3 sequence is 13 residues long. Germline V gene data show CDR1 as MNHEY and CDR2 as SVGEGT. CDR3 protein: CASGKAVTYDYTF. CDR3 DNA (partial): TGTGCCAGCGGTAAGGCAGTGACATACGAC.